Described below is a single T cell receptor beta chain sequence and its context. Its specificity is not known. The assay was immunoSEQ multiplex PCR, and TCRdb's table has in-frame clones only and misses some. The sample consists of fewer than 150,000 clones, around 90% of them appearing once. This entry belongs to a study of T cell responses to AZD1222 COVID-19 vaccine. Findings and limits, study-wide: Receipt of two AZD1222 doses was followed by a rise in Spike-specific TCR breadth and depth.

Per the germline V gene, CDR1 is SGHRS and CDR2 is YFSETQ. The V end lost 4 bases, the J end lost 5 bases, and 11 bases lay between the germline ends. The CDR3 sequence is 13 residues long. The chain combines TRBV5-1 with TRBJ2-3; D is perhaps TRBD1 (6 bases). The TCR sequence derives from an adult who received the AZD1222 COVID-19 vaccine. Sequences were derived from peripheral blood, sampled 28 days after the second AZD1222 dose. The CDR3 reads CASSAQGEDTQYF. In DNA form, the CDR3 reads TGCGCCAGCAGCGCACAGGGAGAAGATACGCAGTATTTT.